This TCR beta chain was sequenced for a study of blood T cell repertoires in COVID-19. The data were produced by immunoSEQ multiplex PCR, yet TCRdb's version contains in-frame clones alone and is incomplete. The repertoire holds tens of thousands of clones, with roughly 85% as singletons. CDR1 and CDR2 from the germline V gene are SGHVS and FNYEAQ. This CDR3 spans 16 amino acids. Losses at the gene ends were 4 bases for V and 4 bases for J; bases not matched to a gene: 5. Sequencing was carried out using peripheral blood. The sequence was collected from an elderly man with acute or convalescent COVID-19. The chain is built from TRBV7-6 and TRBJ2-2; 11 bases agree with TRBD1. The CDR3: CASSSWTGGPTGELFF. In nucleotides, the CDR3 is TGTGCCAGCAGCTCCTGGACAGGGGGCCCCACCGGGGAGCTGTTTTTT.